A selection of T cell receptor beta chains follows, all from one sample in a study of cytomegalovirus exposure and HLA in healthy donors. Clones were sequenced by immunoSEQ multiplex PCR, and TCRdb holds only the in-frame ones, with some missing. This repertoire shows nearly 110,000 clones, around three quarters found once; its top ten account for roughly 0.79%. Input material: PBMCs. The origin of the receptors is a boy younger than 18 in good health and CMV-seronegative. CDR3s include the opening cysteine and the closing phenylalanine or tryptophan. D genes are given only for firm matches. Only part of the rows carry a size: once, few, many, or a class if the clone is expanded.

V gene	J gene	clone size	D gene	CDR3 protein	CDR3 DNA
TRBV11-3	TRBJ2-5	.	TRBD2	CASTYRTSGRAWQETQYF	TGTGCCAGCACCTACCGGACTAGCGGGAGGGCTTGGCAAGAGACCCAGTACTTC
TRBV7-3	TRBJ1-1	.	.	CASSLIGNTEAFF	TGTGCCAGCAGCTTAATCGGGAACACTGAAGCTTTCTTT
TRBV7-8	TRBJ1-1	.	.	CASSFPGDTEAFF	TGTGCCAGCAGCTTCCCGGGGGACACTGAAGCTTTCTTT
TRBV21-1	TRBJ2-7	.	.	CASSKGRISYEQYF	TGTGCCAGCAGCAAAGGGCGGATATCCTACGAGCAGTACTTC
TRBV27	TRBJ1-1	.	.	CASSFSKRTEAFF	TGTGCCAGCAGTTTCTCTAAAAGAACTGAAGCTTTCTTT
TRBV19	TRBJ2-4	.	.	CASSLRCRYF	TGTGCCAGTAGTTTACGTTGCAGGTACTTC
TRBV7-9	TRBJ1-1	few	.	CASWDRRRRNTEAFF	TGTGCCAGCTGGGATAGGCGGAGGCGGAACACTGAAGCTTTCTTT
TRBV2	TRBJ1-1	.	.	CATRRDTEAFF	TGTGCCACCAGGAGGGACACTGAAGCTTTCTTT
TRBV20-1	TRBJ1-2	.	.	CSARSEGGYTF	TGCAGTGCTAGATCTGAGGGTGGCTACACCTTC
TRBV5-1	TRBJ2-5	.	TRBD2	CASRYPGLANQETQYF	TGCGCCAGCAGATACCCGGGACTAGCGAACCAAGAGACCCAGTACTTC
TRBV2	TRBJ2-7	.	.	CASSGQAYEQYF	TGTGCCAGCAGTGGACAGGCCTACGAGCAGTACTTC
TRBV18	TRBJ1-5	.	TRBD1	CASSQEQGGQPQHF	TGTGCCAGCTCACAGGAACAGGGGGGTCAGCCCCAGCATTTT
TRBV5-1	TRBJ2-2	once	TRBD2	CASSLVGGGTGELFF	TGCGCCAGCAGCCTAGTCGGGGGGGGCACCGGGGAGCTGTTTTTT
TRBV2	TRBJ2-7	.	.	CASRATYEQYF	TGTGCCAGCAGGGCCACCTACGAGCAGTACTTC
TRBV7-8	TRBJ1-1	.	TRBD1	CASSNRDRPLEAFF	TGTGCCAGCAGCAACCGGGACAGGCCCTTGGAGGCTTTCTTT
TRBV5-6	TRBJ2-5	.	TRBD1	CASSLAGTVTQETQYF	TGTGCCAGCAGCTTGGCAGGGACAGTGACTCAAGAGACCCAGTACTTC
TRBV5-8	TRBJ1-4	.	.	CASSRKGTRRTNEKLFF	TGTGCCAGCAGCCGGAAGGGGACACGGAGAACTAATGAAAAACTGTTTTTT
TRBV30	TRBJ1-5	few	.	CAWSAGHFNQPQHF	TGTGCCTGGAGCGCCGGACACTTCAATCAGCCCCAGCATTTT
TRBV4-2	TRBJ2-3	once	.	CASSQGGNTDTQYF	TGTGCCAGCAGCCAAGGCGGGAATACAGATACGCAGTATTTT
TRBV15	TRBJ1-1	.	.	CATSPFMTGTEAFF	TGTGCCACCAGCCCCTTTATGACAGGCACTGAAGCTTTCTTT
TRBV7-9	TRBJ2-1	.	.	CASSLTEVYNEQFF	TGTGCCAGCAGCTTAACGGAGGTCTACAATGAGCAGTTCTTC
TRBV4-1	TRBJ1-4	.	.	CASSQLEKLFF	TGCGCCAGCAGCCAACTAGAAAAACTGTTTTTT
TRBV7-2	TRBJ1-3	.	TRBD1	CAADRGYSGNTIYF	TGTGCCGCAGACAGGGGGTACTCTGGAAACACCATATATTTT
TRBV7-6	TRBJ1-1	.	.	CASGASGRITEAFF	TGTGCCAGTGGGGCGTCAGGGCGGATTACTGAAGCTTTCTTT
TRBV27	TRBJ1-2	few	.	CASSFGREFYGYTF	TGTGCCAGCAGTTTTGGACGGGAGTTCTATGGCTACACCTTC
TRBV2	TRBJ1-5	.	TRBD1	CASRDRRSNQPQHF	TGTGCCAGCCGGGACAGGAGGAGCAATCAGCCCCAGCATTTT
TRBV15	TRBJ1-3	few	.	CATSRTGDSGNTIYF	TGTGCCACCAGCAGAACAGGCGACTCTGGAAACACCATATATTTT
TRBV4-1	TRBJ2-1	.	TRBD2	CASSAILAGGYTEQFF	TGCGCCAGCAGCGCCATCCTAGCGGGAGGGTACACTGAGCAGTTCTTC
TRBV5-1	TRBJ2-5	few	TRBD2	CASSVRLAGIFETQYF	TGCGCCAGCAGCGTTCGACTAGCGGGGATCTTTGAGACCCAGTACTTC
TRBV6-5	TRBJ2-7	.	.	CASSHGAPSSYEQYF	TGTGCCAGCAGCCACGGTGCCCCGAGCTCCTACGAGCAGTACTTC
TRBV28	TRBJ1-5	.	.	CASSLRENQPQHF	TGTGCCAGCAGTTTACGGGAGAATCAGCCCCAGCATTTT
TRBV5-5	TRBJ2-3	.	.	CASSFGRGTDTQYF	TGTGCCAGCAGCTTCGGGCGGGGCACAGATACGCAGTATTTT
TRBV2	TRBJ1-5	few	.	CASSSDKGNQPQHF	TGTGCCAGCAGTTCGGACAAGGGGAATCAGCCCCAGCATTTT
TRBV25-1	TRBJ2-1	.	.	CASSESEAITYNEQFF	TGTGCCAGCAGTGAAAGTGAAGCGATTACCTACAATGAGCAGTTCTTC
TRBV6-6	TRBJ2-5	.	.	CASSYLWGRETQYF	TGTGCCAGCAGTTACCTCTGGGGGAGGGAGACCCAGTACTTC
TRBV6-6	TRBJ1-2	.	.	CASSLFPQGDYGYTF	TGTGCCAGCAGCCTCTTTCCTCAGGGTGACTATGGCTACACCTTC
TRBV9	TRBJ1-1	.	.	CASTAGLNTEAFF	TGTGCCAGCACGGCGGGTCTGAACACTGAAGCTTTCTTT
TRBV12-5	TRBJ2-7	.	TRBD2	CASGLGEGYEQYF	TGTGCTAGTGGTTTGGGGGAGGGCTACGAGCAGTACTTC
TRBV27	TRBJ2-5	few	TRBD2	CASSPLTSGKVGNQETQYF	TGTGCCAGCAGTCCGCTGACTAGCGGGAAGGTGGGAAATCAAGAGACCCAGTACTTC